Listed here are 13 T cell receptor beta chains from one sample, sequenced in a study of shared clonotypes between healthy human individuals. Sequencing used immunoSEQ multiplex PCR; TCRdb keeps in-frame clones, though not all of them. The sample comprises fewer than 2.5 million clones, 93% of which are singletons, and 0.36% rests with the top ten. The sequencing sample was made of naive CD4+ T cells from PBMCs. Subset: CD45RA+ positively selected. The receptor source for this set is a man aged 18 to 29 in good health. Some clones in this sample may be carry-over from other donors' samples.

This chain joins TRBV9 and TRBJ2-5; 8 bases agree with TRBD2. Germline assignment: CDR1 SGDLS and CDR2 YYNGEE. The trim removed 4 bases at V and 5 bases at J, leaving 10 bases unmatched. CDR3 size: 15 residues. CDR3: CASSPGRATKETQYF. DNA for the CDR3: TGTGCCAGCAGCCCCGGGAGGGCCACGAAGGAGACCCAGTACTTC. Looking up the rest from reference TRBV9 and TRBJ2-5 gives the full variable domain: DSGVTQTPKHLITATGQRVTLRCSPRSGDLSVYWYQQSLDQGLQFLIQYYNGEERAKGNILERFSAQQFPDLHSELNLSSLELGDSALYFCASSPGRATKETQYFGPGTRLLVL.

This chain links TRBV30 with TRBJ2-5, with 10 bases fitting TRBD1. Germline V gene data show CDR1 as GTSNPN and CDR2 as SVGIG (reference sequence). Trimming removed 1 base from V and 4 bases from J; junction bases left unmatched: 3. This CDR3 region has 14 residues. The CDR3 protein is CAWSGGTGAETQYF. The CDR3 coding sequence is TGTGCCTGGAGTGGAGGGACAGGGGCAGAGACCCAGTACTTC.

The chain joins TRBV2 to TRBJ1-3; no clear D. V lost 7 bases, J lost 0 bases, and 7 bases lay in between. This CDR3 contains 13 residues. Germline V CDR1 and CDR2: SNHLY, FYNNEI. In DNA form, the CDR3 reads TGTGCCAGCAAAGCATTCTCTGGAAACACCATATATTTT. Amino acid sequence: CASKAFSGNTIYF.

The genes are TRBV18 and TRBJ1-1, with a weak D call TRBD1 (5 bases). The CDR3 totals 14 residues. V was pared by 3 bases and J by 7 bases, with 15 bases between. Germline CDR1 reads KGHSH; CDR2 reads LQKENI. The CDR3 bases are TGTGCCAGCTCACCCGTGACAGAGAGTTATGAAGCTTTCTTT. This codes for CASSPVTESYEAFF. The complete variable domain, with remaining parts taken from reference TRBV18 and TRBJ1-1, reads NAGVMQNPRHLVRRRGQEARLRCSPMKGHSHVYWYRQLPEEGLKFMVYLQKENIIDESGMPKERFSAEFPKEGPSILRIQQVVRGDSAAYFCASSPVTESYEAFFGQGTRLTVV.

The chain is built from TRBV21-1 and TRBJ2-1; the table assigns TRBD2, which was not confirmed against the DNA. TRBV21-1 is reported as a pseudogene. CDR3 length: 20 residues. CDR3: CASRTRWRREHYFHSYEQFF. CDR3 nucleotides: TGTGCCAGCAGAACCCGCTGGCGGCGGGAGCATTACTTCCATTCCTATGAGCAGTTCTTC.

The count of this clone is one. The rearrangement uses TRBV5-1 and TRBJ2-7; no definite D call. The CDR3 runs 13 residues. Trimming stripped 7 bases from V and 0 bases from J, with 11 bases between. Germline CDR1 SGHRS, CDR2 YFSETQ. The CDR3 sequence is CASQPQSSYEQYF. CDR3 DNA: TGCGCCAGCCAACCACAAAGCTCCTACGAGCAGTACTTC.

The genes are TRBV6-5 and TRBJ2-2; weak D call: TRBD2 (5 bases). CDR1 is MNHEY, CDR2 SVGAGI, per germline. The CDR3 runs 16 residues. V shed 0 bases and J shed 5 bases, with 13 bases lying between them. As DNA, the CDR3 is TGTGCCAGCAGTTACTCGAGAGGGAGAGGGACCGGGGAGCTGTTTTTT. Protein sequence: CASSYSRGRGTGELFF.

The V call is TRBV6-5, the J call TRBJ2-2; 11 bases align to TRBD2. The trim removed 3 bases at V and 6 bases at J, leaving 6 bases unmatched. Per the germline V gene, CDR1 is MNHEY and CDR2 is SVGAGI. CDR3 size: 16 residues. Written as DNA, the CDR3 is TGTGCCAGCAGTTATGTTGGGACTAGCGGAGCCGGGGAGCTGTTTTTT. Protein product: CASSYVGTSGAGELFF.

This chain uses TRBV28 with TRBJ2-7; 9 nucleotides match TRBD1. CDR3 size: 13 residues. The germline CDR1 and CDR2 sequences are MDHEN and SYDVKM. V shed 7 bases and J 2 bases; nucleotides not matched to a gene: 3. CDR3: CASKGQGTYEQYF. Written as DNA, the CDR3 is TGTGCCAGCAAAGGACAGGGGACCTACGAGCAGTACTTC. Together with reference TRBV28 and TRBJ2-7, the CDR3 gives the full variable domain: DVKVTQSSRYLVKRTGEKVFLECVQDMDHENMFWYRQDPGLGLRLIYFSYDVKMKEKGDIPEGYSVSREKKERFSLILESASTNQTSMYLCASKGQGTYEQYFGPGTRLTVT.

The V call is TRBV7-3, the J call TRBJ2-1; 12 bases agree with TRBD2. Trimming at V came to 0 bases and at J to 8 bases, leaving 14 bases not matched to a gene. The CDR3 runs to 19 residues. Germline loops: CDR1 SGHTA, CDR2 FQGTGA. For the CDR3, the DNA is TGTGCCAGCAGCTTAACAGGGGTTGGGCTAGCGGGAGGGGTCGATGAGCAGTTCTTC. This codes for CASSLTGVGLAGGVDEQFF.

A remark on this clone: The same CDR3 can be traced to other DNA sequences in this sample. V is TRBV7-3 and J is TRBJ2-1; no clear D. Germline loops: CDR1 SGHTA, CDR2 FQGTGA. The V end lost 2 bases, the J end lost 0 bases, and 8 bases lay between the germline ends. The CDR3 is 15 residues long. In DNA form, the CDR3 reads TGTGCCAGCAGCTTAGGGTTAGGCTCCTACAATGAGCAGTTCTTC. It translates to CASSLGLGSYNEQFF.

The chain joins TRBV11-2 to TRBJ2-7; 7 positions match TRBD2. After removal of 1 base from V and 7 bases from J, the junction contained 10 bases not matched to a gene. The CDR3 is 15 residues long. The germline V gene has CDR1 SGHAT and CDR2 FQNNGV. The CDR3 is CASSLGSGTRGEQYF. CDR3 DNA: TGTGCCAGCAGCTTAGGGAGCGGGACCCGGGGGGAGCAGTACTTC.

In this sample, this clone turned up once. V usage is TRBV6-1 and J usage is TRBJ2-2, with D hard to call. Germline V lookup: CDR1 MNHNS, CDR2 SASEGT. With 1 base removed from V and 4 bases from J, the gap between germline ends came to 13 bases. There are 16 residues in the CDR3. This chain's CDR3 is CASSEVKGQLTGELFF. The CDR3 DNA sequence: TGTGCCAGCAGTGAAGTGAAGGGCCAACTCACCGGGGAGCTGTTTTTT.